This entry lists 26 T cell receptor beta chains sequenced from one sample in a study of T-cell reconstitution after alpha-beta-depleted transplantation in children. TCRbeta library preparation incorporated unique molecular identifiers. One entry per CDR3 protein, called by TCRdb with MiXCR from the PCR reads. The sample yields about 830,000 distinct CDR3 sequences, approximately 15% seen once. The sample here was PBMCs, mostly from graft donor cells, taken 360 days after TCRalphabeta/CD19-depleted stem cell transplant. Receptor source: a male patient aged 10-17 years who had a stem cell transplant for acute lymphoblastic leukemia, so the T cells may come from the graft donor.

This clonotype showed up just a few times. J is TRBJ2-7 and V is TRBV21-1; TRBD1 is the table's D call, not checked against the DNA. TRBV21-1 is noted as a pseudogene. The CDR3 sequence is 13 residues long. CDR3 region: CASSTEKGHEQYF. In DNA form, the CDR3 reads TGTGCCAGCAGCACAGAGAAGGGACACGAGCAGTACTTC.

This chain links TRBV12-3 or TRBV12-4 with TRBJ2-1; the match to TRBD2 covers 8 bases. J lost 0 bases, V lost 8 bases, and 12 bases had no gene match. CDR3 length: 17 amino acids. CDR3 bases: TGTGCCAGCTACGAAGGGGCGGGAGGTGTCTCCTACAATGAGCAGTTCTTC. This gives the protein CASYEGAGGVSYNEQFF.

The chain employs TRBV18 and TRBJ2-3; D uncertain. The germline V gene encodes CDR1 KGHSH and CDR2 LQKENI. The V and J ends lost 2 bases and 5 bases respectively, with 14 bases between them. This CDR3 spans 15 amino acids. CDR3 residues: CASSPLGEAKDTQYF. The CDR3, as DNA: TGTGCCAGCTCACCATTGGGTGAGGCAAAAGATACGCAGTATTTT.

This clonotype was counted only a few times. The chain has TRBV4-1 and TRBJ2-7; D call uncertain. The V and J ends lost 1 base and 3 bases respectively, with 13 bases between them. The CDR3 is 15 amino acids. Germline V gene sequence: CDR1 MGHRA, CDR2 YSYEKL. In nucleotides, the CDR3 is TGCGCCAGCAGCCAAGGACAAGCCGGGCTCTACGAGCAGTACTTC. Protein sequence: CASSQGQAGLYEQYF.

The rearrangement links TRBV24-1 to TRBJ2-2; D possibly corresponds to TRBD1 (5 bases). The V end lost 2 bases, the J end lost 2 bases, and 8 bases lay between the germline ends. This CDR3 contains 15 residues. CDR1 is KGHDR, CDR2 SFDVKD, per germline. The CDR3 DNA reads TGTGCCACCAGTGATTCGAGGACAAACACCGGGGAGCTGTTTTTT. Its protein product is CATSDSRTNTGELFF.

This chain joins TRBV11-3 and TRBJ2-1; 13 positions match TRBD2. Germline CDR1 reads SGHNT; CDR2 reads YENEEA. With 1 base clipped from V and 7 bases from J, the junction kept 7 bases outside the gene matches. The CDR3 runs 17 residues. The CDR3: CASSLGGLAGVLNEQFF. DNA for the CDR3: TGTGCCAGCAGCTTAGGTGGACTAGCGGGAGTCCTGAATGAGCAGTTCTTC. Full variable domain (remainder filled in from reference TRBV11-3 and TRBJ2-1): EAGVVQSPRYKIIEKKQPVAFWCNPISGHNTLYWYLQNLGQGPELLIRYENEEAVDDSQLPKDRFSAERLKGVDSTLKIQPAELGDSAVYLCASSLGGLAGVLNEQFFGPGTRLTVL.

The rearrangement links TRBV4-1 to TRBJ2-7, with 10 bases fitting TRBD2. The CDR3 sequence is 16 residues long. The V and J ends lost 3 bases and 2 bases, in that order; junction bases with no gene match: 7. The V gene's germline CDR1 is MGHRA and CDR2 YSYEKL. The CDR3 spells CASSQNLAGEAYEQYF. DNA of the CDR3: TGCGCCAGCAGCCAGAATCTAGCGGGAGAGGCCTACGAGCAGTACTTC.

The chain employs TRBV20-1 and TRBJ1-4, with D possibly matching TRBD1 (5 bases). The CDR3 is 15 amino acids. Between the trimmed V and J ends, which lost 7 bases and 7 bases, there was a span of 22 bases. Per germline, CDR1 DFQATT and CDR2 SNEGSKA (reference sequence). The CDR3 protein is CSGSSTQGFGEKLFF. CDR3 sequence (DNA): TGCAGTGGGTCGTCAACGCAGGGTTTCGGTGAAAAACTGTTTTTT.

The gene calls are TRBV12-3 or TRBV12-4 and TRBJ1-1; tentative D call: TRBD1 (6 bases). The CDR3 is made up of 15 amino acids. With 1 base removed from V and 2 bases from J, the gap between germline ends came to 11 bases. DNA for the CDR3: TGTGCCAGCAGTTTAGGAGGGGGATTTAACACTGAAGCTTTCTTT. Protein sequence: CASSLGGGFNTEAFF.

In this sample, this clonotype turned up a few times. V gene TRBV2 combines with J gene TRBJ2-1; 11 nucleotides agree with TRBD2. CDR3 size: 16 residues. Germline CDR1 is SNHLY and CDR2 is FYNNEI. Losses at the gene ends were 7 bases for V and 9 bases for J; bases not matched to a gene: 14. CDR3 DNA sequence: TGTGCCAGCAACGAGATAGCGGGAGGGGTTACAAGTGAGCAGTTCTTC. Its translation: CASNEIAGGVTSEQFF.

This clonotype was seen a few times. In nucleotides, the CDR3 is TGTGCCAGCAGTTTATCATTCCCAGGGGACGAGCAGTACTTC. This codes for CASSLSFPGDEQYF. The chain combines TRBV27 with TRBJ2-7, with D possibly being TRBD1 (6 bases). V gave up 0 bases and J gave up 5 bases, with 11 bases separating them. This CDR3 has 14 amino acids. CDR1 MNHEY and CDR2 SMNVEV come from the germline V gene (reference sequence).

This clonotype was counted a few times. The chain employs TRBV12-5 and TRBJ2-1, with 9 bases matching TRBD2. Germline-derived CDR1 and CDR2 are LGHNT and FRNRAP. The CDR3 runs 15 residues. The V segment lost 2 bases and the J segment 7 bases; nucleotides outside the gene matches: 6. The chain's CDR3 is CASGLSSGIINEQFF. In nucleotides, the CDR3 is TGTGCTAGTGGTTTGTCTAGCGGGATAATAAATGAGCAGTTCTTC.

The chain carries TRBV5-1 and TRBJ2-7; 10 bases agree with TRBD1. V was pared by 0 bases and J by 6 bases, with 9 bases of the junction left unmatched. CDR3 length: 16 amino acids. Germline CDR1 and CDR2: SGHRS and YFSETQ. In nucleotides, the CDR3 is TGCGCCAGCAGCTTGGTAAGAGGGACAGGGGTCGTCGAGCAGTACTTC. It yields the protein CASSLVRGTGVVEQYF.

There are a few counts of this clonotype. The V and J genes are TRBV29-1 and TRBJ2-5; D may correspond to TRBD1 or TRBD2 (5 bases each). The CDR3 extends over 17 amino acids. Germline V lookup: CDR1 SQVTM, CDR2 ANQGSEA. Trimming removed 0 bases from V and 5 bases from J, with 22 bases in between. CDR3 amino acids: CSVEDLPSGPWEETQYF. CDR3 nucleotide sequence: TGCAGCGTTGAAGATCTTCCCTCGGGGCCCTGGGAGGAGACCCAGTACTTC.

The V call is TRBV28, the J call TRBJ2-5, with TRBD2 identical over 7 bases. This CDR3 has 14 residues. The V segment lost 5 bases and the J segment 4 bases; nucleotides outside the gene matches: 7. Germline V gene data show CDR1 as MDHEN and CDR2 as SYDVKM. CDR3 residues: CASSERGGRETQYF. The CDR3 nucleotides read TGTGCCAGCAGTGAAAGGGGCGGGAGAGAGACCCAGTACTTC.

This clonotype was detected a few times. The J gene is TRBJ2-1, the V gene TRBV2; tentatively, D is TRBD2 (5 bases). Trimming left V 6 bases short and J 2 bases short, with 14 bases between. Germline V lookup: CDR1 SNHLY, CDR2 FYNNEI. The CDR3 is made up of 15 amino acids. CDR3 sequence: CASSPDYRAYNEQFF. CDR3 nucleotides: TGTGCCAGCAGCCCAGACTATAGGGCCTACAATGAGCAGTTCTTC.

This clonotype was observed a handful of times. The chain combines TRBV29-1 with TRBJ2-1; D is uncertain. The germline V gene has CDR1 SQVTM and CDR2 ANQGSEA. V was cut by 5 bases and J by 7 bases, with 18 bases left in between. The CDR3 is 14 residues long. CDR3 sequence reads: CSVLSGSLLNEQFF. The CDR3 bases are TGCAGCGTTCTGAGTGGGTCCCTCCTTAATGAGCAGTTCTTC.

This sequence joins TRBV6-1 and TRBJ2-3; 7 bases align to TRBD2. The germline CDR1 and CDR2 sequences are MNHNS and SASEGT. This CDR3 is built from 15 residues. V lost 5 bases to trimming and J lost 2 bases; unmatched junction nucleotides: 7. The CDR3 loop is CASSTAGVVTDTQYF. The CDR3 bases are TGTGCCAGCAGTACGGCGGGAGTAGTCACAGATACGCAGTATTTT.

The chain carries TRBV6-2 or TRBV6-3 and TRBJ2-1, with TRBD1 matching over 8 bases. With V trimmed by 5 bases and J by 7 bases, 10 bases remained unmatched. This CDR3 contains 15 residues. Germline-derived CDR1 and CDR2 are MNHEY and SVGEGT. This CDR3 reads CASSRIRTGRNEQFF. The CDR3 region has the DNA TGTGCCAGCAGTCGAATCCGGACAGGGAGGAATGAGCAGTTCTTC.

This clonotype was seen at least ten times. The chain uses TRBV6-4 and TRBJ1-4; 8 bases map to TRBD1. V was clipped by 7 bases and J by 6 bases; unmatched bases: 4. The CDR3 contains 13 residues. Germline lookup yields CDR1 MRHNA and CDR2 SNTAGT. DNA for the CDR3: TGTGCCAGCACTCAGGGACAGGATGAAAAACTGTTTTTT. Protein: CASTQGQDEKLFF.

This clonotype was counted between two and nine times. The gene calls are TRBV12-3 or TRBV12-4 and TRBJ2-3; no firm D call. This CDR3 region has 13 residues. V was clipped by 1 base and J by 6 bases, with 8 bases between them. The CDR3: CASSLVAEDTQYF. CDR3 sequence (DNA): TGTGCCAGCAGTTTAGTTGCGGAGGATACGCAGTATTTT.

V is TRBV6-6 and J is TRBJ2-7, with a weak D call TRBD1 (6 bases). This CDR3 contains 13 residues. The V gene's germline CDR1 is MNHNY and CDR2 SVGAGI (reference sequence). Trimming stripped 7 bases from V and 7 bases from J, with 17 bases between. In DNA, the CDR3 is TGTGCCAGCACTCCGGGACACCTTGGGGAGCAGTACTTC. Protein sequence: CASTPGHLGEQYF.

The chain joins TRBV10-3 to TRBJ2-3; no clear D gene. The V gene lost 10 bases and the J gene lost 3 bases, with 17 bases spanning the gap. CDR3 length: 14 residues. Germline CDR1 is ENHRY and CDR2 is SYGVKD. This CDR3 is CATSLPMGTDTQYF. The CDR3 DNA reads TGTGCCACGTCGCTCCCGATGGGTACAGATACGCAGTATTTT.

This clonotype showed up just a few times. The chain has TRBV4-2 and TRBJ2-7; D is uncertain. The CDR3 has 16 residues. Per the germline V gene, CDR1 is LGHNA and CDR2 is YNFKEQ. Trimming shortened V by 2 bases and J by 5 bases, and 19 bases separated the two germline ends. This CDR3 is CASSQPLLVAIDEQYF. The DNA of the CDR3 is TGTGCCAGCAGCCAACCGTTGTTAGTAGCCATAGACGAGCAGTACTTC.

The CDR3 nucleotides are TGTGCCAGCAGCTTAGATTGGACCGATCCCGGGCATGAGCAGTTCTTC. It encodes CASSLDWTDPGHEQFF. This chain joins TRBV11-2 and TRBJ2-1; D is ambiguous. Germline V gene lookup returns CDR1 SGHAT and CDR2 FQNNGV. Trimming removed 0 bases from V and 8 bases from J, with 17 bases in between. The CDR3 length is 16 residues.

This clonotype was observed a few times. The CDR3 DNA reads TGCAGTGCTAGAGATCGCTTGGACTCAGAACAGTTCTTC. This encodes CSARDRLDSEQFF. The rearrangement joins TRBV20-1 to TRBJ2-1; D might be TRBD2 (5 bases). The V gene lost 0 bases and the J gene lost 13 bases, with 16 bases spanning the gap. The germline V gene encodes CDR1 DFQATT and CDR2 SNEGSKA (reference sequence). There are 13 residues in the CDR3.